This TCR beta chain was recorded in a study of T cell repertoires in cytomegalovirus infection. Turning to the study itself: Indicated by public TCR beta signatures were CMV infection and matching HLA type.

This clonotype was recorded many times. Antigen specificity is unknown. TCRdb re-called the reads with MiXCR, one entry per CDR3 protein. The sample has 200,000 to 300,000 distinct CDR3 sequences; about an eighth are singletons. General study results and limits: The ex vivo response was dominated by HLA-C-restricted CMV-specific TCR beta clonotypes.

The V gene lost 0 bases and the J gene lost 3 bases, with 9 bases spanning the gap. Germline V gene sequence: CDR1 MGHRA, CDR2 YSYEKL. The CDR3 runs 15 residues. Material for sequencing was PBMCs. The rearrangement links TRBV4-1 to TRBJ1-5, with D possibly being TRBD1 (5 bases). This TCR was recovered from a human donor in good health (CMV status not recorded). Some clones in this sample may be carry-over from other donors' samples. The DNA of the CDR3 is TGCGCCAGCAGCCAAGAAGGAGGGGACAATCAGCCCCAGCATTTT. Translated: CASSQEGGDNQPQHF.